These T cell receptor beta chains were read from a single sample in a study of PD-L1 blockade in urothelial cancer. Here immunoSEQ multiplex PCR was the method, and the copy in TCRdb shows in-frame clones only, minus some. Of more than 90,000 clones listed, around 86% are singletons. Sequenced here: PBMCs, sampled around atezolizumab (anti-PD-L1) treatment. These receptors were obtained from a man in his 60s with urothelial cancer. Each CDR3 is given with its conserved first and last residue. Each record gives: CDR3 length, V gene, J gene, clone size, D gene, CDR3 DNA, CDR3 protein. A D gene is named only where the DNA matches it firmly. Clone size, where shown, is once, few, many, or a class for clones that have expanded.

cdr3_length: 13; v_call: TRBV5-6; j_call: TRBJ1-3; clone_size: .; d_call: TRBD1; cdr3_nt: TGTGCCAGCAGGACAGGGACTGGAAACACCATATATTTT; cdr3_aa: CASRTGTGNTIYF
cdr3_length: 16; v_call: TRBV7-7; j_call: TRBJ2-3; clone_size: .; d_call: TRBD1; cdr3_nt: TGTGCCAGCAGCCTGGGACAGGGGGCGCGGACAGATACGCAGTATTTT; cdr3_aa: CASSLGQGARTDTQYF
cdr3_length: 17; v_call: TRBV7-3; j_call: TRBJ2-5; clone_size: .; d_call: TRBD2; cdr3_nt: TGTGCCAGCAGCTTAACCGGGACTAGCGGGACCCAAGAGACCCAGTACTTC; cdr3_aa: CASSLTGTSGTQETQYF
cdr3_length: 14; v_call: TRBV29-1; j_call: TRBJ2-3; clone_size: .; d_call: TRBD1; cdr3_nt: TGCAGCGTTACCGGGACAGGGGGCGCAGATACGCAGTATTTT; cdr3_aa: CSVTGTGGADTQYF
cdr3_length: 12; v_call: TRBV2; j_call: TRBJ2-5; clone_size: .; d_call: TRBD1; cdr3_nt: TGTGCCAGCCTGACAGGGCTTGAGACCCAGTACTTC; cdr3_aa: CASLTGLETQYF
cdr3_length: 13; v_call: TRBV19; j_call: TRBJ1-5; clone_size: .; d_call: .; cdr3_nt: TGTGCCGCTCGAGGGAGGAAGGATCAGCCCCAGCATTTT; cdr3_aa: CAARGRKDQPQHF
cdr3_length: 14; v_call: TRBV5-1; j_call: TRBJ2-3; clone_size: .; d_call: .; cdr3_nt: TGCGCCAGCAGCCCAGAGGGTGGGACAGATACGCAGTATTTT; cdr3_aa: CASSPEGGTDTQYF
cdr3_length: 15; v_call: TRBV5-1; j_call: TRBJ2-2; clone_size: .; d_call: TRBD1; cdr3_nt: TGCGCCAGCACCTCGGACAGGGTATACACCGGGGAGCTGTTTTTT; cdr3_aa: CASTSDRVYTGELFF
cdr3_length: 13; v_call: TRBV19; j_call: TRBJ1-1; clone_size: .; d_call: TRBD1; cdr3_nt: TGTGCCAGTACCCAGACAGGGACGACTGAAGCTTTCTTT; cdr3_aa: CASTQTGTTEAFF
cdr3_length: 17; v_call: TRBV9; j_call: TRBJ2-3; clone_size: .; d_call: TRBD1; cdr3_nt: TGTGCCAGCAGCGAGAGGGGAGGGGACAGGGACGCAGATACGCAGTATTTT; cdr3_aa: CASSERGGDRDADTQYF
cdr3_length: 15; v_call: TRBV11-2; j_call: TRBJ2-2; clone_size: .; d_call: TRBD1; cdr3_nt: TGTGCCAGCACTTCGGACAGGGCGCTTCCCGGGGAGCTGTTTTTT; cdr3_aa: CASTSDRALPGELFF
cdr3_length: 13; v_call: TRBV5-6; j_call: TRBJ2-5; clone_size: many; d_call: .; cdr3_nt: TGTGCCAGCAGCTTGGAGGGGATAACGACCCAGTACTTC; cdr3_aa: CASSLEGITTQYF
cdr3_length: 18; v_call: TRBV5-6; j_call: TRBJ1-5; clone_size: once; d_call: .; cdr3_nt: TGTGCCAGCAGCTTCCGACAGGACTCCAAGTATAGCAATCAGCCCCAGCATTTT; cdr3_aa: CASSFRQDSKYSNQPQHF
cdr3_length: 13; v_call: TRBV7-9; j_call: TRBJ1-2; clone_size: .; d_call: TRBD1; cdr3_nt: TGTGCCAGCAGCTTAGGGACAGGGGTCGGCTACACCTTC; cdr3_aa: CASSLGTGVGYTF
cdr3_length: 14; v_call: TRBV9; j_call: TRBJ1-2; clone_size: .; d_call: .; cdr3_nt: TGTGCCAGCAGCGTAGTAGGGGGAAGCTATGGCTACACCTTC; cdr3_aa: CASSVVGGSYGYTF
cdr3_length: 16; v_call: TRBV5-1; j_call: TRBJ2-1; clone_size: .; d_call: .; cdr3_nt: TGCGCCAGCAGCCTACTAGCTTCGGGGTCCTACAATGAGCAGTTCTTC; cdr3_aa: CASSLLASGSYNEQFF
cdr3_length: 12; v_call: TRBV29-1; j_call: TRBJ2-5; clone_size: once; d_call: .; cdr3_nt: TGCAGCGTTACAGGGGGAGGGGAGACCCAGTACTTC; cdr3_aa: CSVTGGGETQYF
cdr3_length: 14; v_call: TRBV10-1; j_call: TRBJ2-3; clone_size: few; d_call: .; cdr3_nt: TGCGCCAGCAGTGAGCCAGGGGAGACAGATACGCAGTATTTT; cdr3_aa: CASSEPGETDTQYF
cdr3_length: 15; v_call: TRBV27; j_call: TRBJ1-5; clone_size: .; d_call: .; cdr3_nt: TGTGCCAGCAGTTTATCTAGTCAGGGCCATCAGCCCCAGCATTTT; cdr3_aa: CASSLSSQGHQPQHF
cdr3_length: 16; v_call: TRBV19; j_call: TRBJ2-4; clone_size: .; d_call: .; cdr3_nt: TGTGCCAGTAGTACCCCCGTCTTGGGGGGTAAAAACATTCAGTACTTC; cdr3_aa: CASSTPVLGGKNIQYF
cdr3_length: 14; v_call: TRBV5-6; j_call: TRBJ1-5; clone_size: .; d_call: .; cdr3_nt: TGTGCCAGCAGCTCAGGAGGGCTAAATCAGCCCCAGCATTTT; cdr3_aa: CASSSGGLNQPQHF
cdr3_length: 15; v_call: TRBV5-4; j_call: TRBJ2-7; clone_size: .; d_call: .; cdr3_nt: TGTGCCAGCAGCTTGGAAGATATAGTTATCCACGAGCAGTACTTC; cdr3_aa: CASSLEDIVIHEQYF
cdr3_length: 14; v_call: TRBV5-1; j_call: TRBJ2-7; clone_size: .; d_call: TRBD1; cdr3_nt: TGCGCCAGCAGAACGGGACAGGGCTGGGGCGAGCAGTACTTC; cdr3_aa: CASRTGQGWGEQYF
cdr3_length: 18; v_call: TRBV18; j_call: TRBJ2-7; clone_size: .; d_call: TRBD1; cdr3_nt: TGTGCCAGCTCACTGGGCCCTCCCGGGACAGGGGAAAGGTACGAGCAGTACTTC; cdr3_aa: CASSLGPPGTGERYEQYF
cdr3_length: 21; v_call: TRBV4-3; j_call: TRBJ2-3; clone_size: .; d_call: TRBD2; cdr3_nt: TGCGCCAGCAGCCACCTGGGGACTAGCGGGGGGCCCGGTGCTAGCACAGATACGCAGTATTTT; cdr3_aa: CASSHLGTSGGPGASTDTQYF
cdr3_length: 14; v_call: TRBV19; j_call: TRBJ2-2; clone_size: few; d_call: TRBD1; cdr3_nt: TGTGCCAGTGGACAGGGACTTAACACCGGGGAGCTGTTTTTT; cdr3_aa: CASGQGLNTGELFF
cdr3_length: 16; v_call: TRBV28; j_call: TRBJ2-3; clone_size: .; d_call: .; cdr3_nt: TGTGCCAGCAGTTTAGCATCTGAGGCGGGCCTAGATACGCAGTATTTT; cdr3_aa: CASSLASEAGLDTQYF
cdr3_length: 14; v_call: TRBV5-1; j_call: TRBJ1-2; clone_size: once; d_call: TRBD1; cdr3_nt: TGCGCCAGCAGCTCGACAGGGGGCTCCTATGGCTACACCTTC; cdr3_aa: CASSSTGGSYGYTF
cdr3_length: 15; v_call: TRBV5-1; j_call: TRBJ2-3; clone_size: .; d_call: .; cdr3_nt: TGCGCCAGCAGCGGACTTGGGAGAAGGTCAGATACGCAGTATTTT; cdr3_aa: CASSGLGRRSDTQYF
cdr3_length: 15; v_call: TRBV6-1; j_call: TRBJ1-5; clone_size: .; d_call: TRBD1; cdr3_nt: TGTGCCAGCAGAAGACAGGGGGTTAGCAATCAGCCCCAGCATTTT; cdr3_aa: CASRRQGVSNQPQHF
cdr3_length: 16; v_call: TRBV4-2; j_call: TRBJ1-1; clone_size: .; d_call: .; cdr3_nt: TGTGCCAGCAGCCGAGGGGGTGGGGGGGCTGACACTGAAGCTTTCTTT; cdr3_aa: CASSRGGGGADTEAFF
cdr3_length: 14; v_call: TRBV7-2; j_call: TRBJ1-4; clone_size: .; d_call: .; cdr3_nt: TGTGCCAGCAGCTTAGGGGGGGGACGAGAAAAACTGTTTTTT; cdr3_aa: CASSLGGGREKLFF
cdr3_length: 16; v_call: TRBV30; j_call: TRBJ2-1; clone_size: .; d_call: TRBD2; cdr3_nt: TGTGCCTGGAGTGTAAGGGGACTAGCGGCGTACAATGAGCAGTTCTTC; cdr3_aa: CAWSVRGLAAYNEQFF
cdr3_length: 14; v_call: TRBV19; j_call: TRBJ1-5; clone_size: few; d_call: .; cdr3_nt: TGTGCCAGTAGTCCCCGACAGGGCAATCAGCCCCAGCATTTT; cdr3_aa: CASSPRQGNQPQHF
cdr3_length: 14; v_call: TRBV29-1; j_call: TRBJ1-1; clone_size: once; d_call: TRBD1; cdr3_nt: TGCAGCGTTACCAGGACAGGTGTGAACACTGAAGCTTTCTTT; cdr3_aa: CSVTRTGVNTEAFF
cdr3_length: 15; v_call: TRBV7-2; j_call: TRBJ1-4; clone_size: few; d_call: .; cdr3_nt: TGTGCCAGCAGCTTAGGGGCAGGGAGGAGTGAAAAACTGTTTTTT; cdr3_aa: CASSLGAGRSEKLFF
cdr3_length: 12; v_call: TRBV7-9; j_call: TRBJ1-1; clone_size: .; d_call: .; cdr3_nt: TGTGCCAGCAGAGACGAGGGGAGGAGAGCTTTCTTT; cdr3_aa: CASRDEGRRAFF
cdr3_length: 14; v_call: TRBV28; j_call: TRBJ1-1; clone_size: .; d_call: .; cdr3_nt: TGTGCCAGCAGTTTAGGGGCCTTGAACACTGAAGCTTTCTTT; cdr3_aa: CASSLGALNTEAFF
cdr3_length: 13; v_call: TRBV29-1; j_call: TRBJ1-1; clone_size: .; d_call: TRBD1; cdr3_nt: TGCAGCGTTTACGGGACAGCGGGCACTGAAGCTTTCTTT; cdr3_aa: CSVYGTAGTEAFF
cdr3_length: 15; v_call: TRBV5-1; j_call: TRBJ1-6; clone_size: .; d_call: .; cdr3_nt: TGCGCCAGCAGCTTGGCCCCAGGGGAAGGGTCACCCCTCCACTTT; cdr3_aa: CASSLAPGEGSPLHF
cdr3_length: 15; v_call: TRBV27; j_call: TRBJ1-1; clone_size: .; d_call: TRBD1; cdr3_nt: TGTGCCAGCAGTCCTCGACAGGGGTGGAACACTGAAGCTTTCTTT; cdr3_aa: CASSPRQGWNTEAFF
cdr3_length: 14; v_call: TRBV13; j_call: TRBJ1-1; clone_size: .; d_call: .; cdr3_nt: TGTGCCAGCAGCGAATTGCTGGGGGCGGCTGAAGCTTTCTTT; cdr3_aa: CASSELLGAAEAFF
cdr3_length: 14; v_call: TRBV5-4; j_call: TRBJ2-3; clone_size: .; d_call: .; cdr3_nt: TGTGCCAGCAGCTCGGGGACTAGCACAGATACGCAGTATTTT; cdr3_aa: CASSSGTSTDTQYF
cdr3_length: 14; v_call: TRBV6-5; j_call: TRBJ1-1; clone_size: .; d_call: .; cdr3_nt: TGTGCCAGCAGTTACAACAGGCGGAACACTGAAGCTTTCTTT; cdr3_aa: CASSYNRRNTEAFF
cdr3_length: 13; v_call: TRBV6-1; j_call: TRBJ1-2; clone_size: .; d_call: TRBD1; cdr3_nt: TGTGCCAGCAGTGGGGGACAGGGGCAAGGCTACACCTTC; cdr3_aa: CASSGGQGQGYTF
cdr3_length: 12; v_call: TRBV5-1; j_call: TRBJ2-5; clone_size: .; d_call: .; cdr3_nt: TGCGCCAGCGGGCTTATTTCGGAGACCCAGTACTTC; cdr3_aa: CASGLISETQYF
cdr3_length: 14; v_call: TRBV11-2; j_call: TRBJ1-4; clone_size: .; d_call: TRBD1; cdr3_nt: TGTGCCAGCAGCACGGACAGGGGATCGGAAAAACTGTTTTTT; cdr3_aa: CASSTDRGSEKLFF
cdr3_length: 13; v_call: TRBV5-8; j_call: TRBJ1-1; clone_size: .; d_call: TRBD1; cdr3_nt: TGTGCCAGCCATGGACAGGGGAACACTGAAGCTTTCTTT; cdr3_aa: CASHGQGNTEAFF
cdr3_length: 17; v_call: TRBV5-1; j_call: TRBJ1-3; clone_size: .; d_call: TRBD1; cdr3_nt: TGCGCCAGCAGCTTGGAGGGACAGCCGATCTCTGGAAACACCATATATTTT; cdr3_aa: CASSLEGQPISGNTIYF
cdr3_length: 14; v_call: TRBV6-5; j_call: TRBJ2-3; clone_size: once; d_call: .; cdr3_nt: TGTGCCAGCAGTTACACCCCCTACACAGATACGCAGTATTTT; cdr3_aa: CASSYTPYTDTQYF
cdr3_length: 17; v_call: TRBV5-1; j_call: TRBJ2-7; clone_size: .; d_call: TRBD2; cdr3_nt: TGCGCCAGCAGCAGCGGACTAGCGGGAGTCCCCTCCTACGAGCAGTACTTC; cdr3_aa: CASSSGLAGVPSYEQYF
cdr3_length: 14; v_call: TRBV5-6; j_call: TRBJ1-1; clone_size: .; d_call: .; cdr3_nt: TGTGCCAGCAGCTTGGTGGGCGAGGGCACTGAAGCTTTCTTT; cdr3_aa: CASSLVGEGTEAFF
cdr3_length: 15; v_call: TRBV5-1; j_call: TRBJ2-5; clone_size: .; d_call: TRBD2; cdr3_nt: TGCGCCAGCAGCGACGGGACTAGCGTCTTAGAGACCCAGTACTTC; cdr3_aa: CASSDGTSVLETQYF
cdr3_length: 15; v_call: TRBV18; j_call: TRBJ2-2; clone_size: once; d_call: TRBD1; cdr3_nt: TGTGCCAGCTCAGGACAGGACGCGAACACCGGGGAGCTGTTTTTT; cdr3_aa: CASSGQDANTGELFF
cdr3_length: 12; v_call: TRBV29-1; j_call: TRBJ1-3; clone_size: many; d_call: .; cdr3_nt: TGCAGCGCGAGGGAGTCCGGAAACACCATATATTTT; cdr3_aa: CSARESGNTIYF